Below, 24 T cell receptor beta chains from the same sample are listed, as sequenced in a study of T cell repertoires in cytomegalovirus infection. TCRdb re-derived calls from the reads in MiXCR, one entry per CDR3 protein. The sample consists of about 530,000 distinct CDR3 sequences, about 30% of them appearing once. The sequenced sample was PBMCs. These receptors were collected from a human donor in good health (CMV status not recorded). Some clones in this sample may be carry-over from other donors' samples.

This clonotype was counted between two and nine times. At one boundary the junction diverges from the germline segment, which might be a read error. The chain uses TRBV4-3 and TRBJ1-1; D perhaps matches TRBD1 (5 bases). This CDR3 is built from 17 residues. Germline V gene lookup returns CDR1 LGHNA and CDR2 YSLEER. The CDR3 sequence is CASSQDPWGGLKTEAFF. DNA of the CDR3: TGCGCCAGCAGCCAAGATCCTTGGGGGGGATTGAAGACTGAAGCTTTCTTT.

The rearrangement joins TRBV15 to TRBJ2-1; D may match TRBD1 or TRBD2 (5 bases each). With 1 base removed from V and 7 bases from J, the gap between germline ends came to 14 bases. This CDR3 has 15 residues. The V gene's germline CDR1 is LNHNV and CDR2 YYDKDF (reference sequence). The CDR3 loop reads CATSRGDGKGNEQFF. The CDR3 DNA reads TGTGCCACCAGCAGAGGGGACGGGAAGGGTAATGAGCAGTTCTTC.

V gene TRBV3-1 combines with J gene TRBJ2-1; 8 nucleotides line up with TRBD2. Trimming cost V 3 bases and J 7 bases; bases outside gene matches: 11. The CDR3 length is 16 residues. The germline CDR1 and CDR2 sequences are LGHDT and YNNKEL (reference sequence). The CDR3 loop is CASSHNSGSGVNEQFF. The CDR3 bases are TGTGCCAGCAGCCACAACAGCGGGAGCGGTGTAAATGAGCAGTTCTTC.

The chain combines TRBV5-4 with TRBJ2-1; 9 positions agree with TRBD2. The CDR3 covers 16 residues. In germline, CDR1 is SGHNT, CDR2 YYREEE (reference sequence). The trim removed 4 bases at V and 6 bases at J, leaving 11 bases unmatched. As DNA, the CDR3 is TGTGCCAGCAGCGATGGACTAGCGCAAGTAGGCAATGAGCAGTTCTTC. Translating it yields CASSDGLAQVGNEQFF.

This clonotype was observed once. This sequence joins TRBV30 and TRBJ2-2, with D possibly being TRBD1 (6 bases). The ends were cut back, 0 bases at V and 1 base at J, with 15 bases in the middle. The length of the CDR3 is 17 residues. Germline CDR1 is GTSNPN and CDR2 is SVGIG (reference sequence). CDR3 in DNA: TGTGCCTGGAGTGTGGGGCAGGGGCGCCTGAACACCGGGGAGCTGTTTTTT. It translates to CAWSVGQGRLNTGELFF.

This clonotype has only a few counts. Since no conserved phenylalanine or tryptophan closes the CDR3, a read error is the likely cause. For the CDR3, the DNA is TGCAGTGCTCCCCACGGCTGGTACCAAGAGACCCAGTACTTG. Its protein is CSAPHGWYQETQYL. The chain employs TRBV20-1 and TRBJ2-5; D uncertain. In germline, CDR1 is DFQATT, CDR2 SNEGSKA (reference sequence). CDR3 length: 14 amino acids. Trimming took 5 bases from V and 0 from J, leaving 13 bases between them.

The gene calls are TRBV29-1 and TRBJ2-7; D gene ambiguous. Trimming removed 0 bases at V and 2 bases at J, with 14 bases between. The CDR3 spans 15 residues. Germline V gene lookup returns CDR1 SQVTM and CDR2 ANQGSEA. CDR3 residues: CSVEEPDKQAYEQYF. DNA for the CDR3: TGCAGCGTTGAAGAACCGGATAAGCAGGCCTACGAGCAGTACTTC.

This clonotype was recorded many times. The V gene is TRBV7-2, the J gene TRBJ2-1; D is uncertain. The CDR3 runs to 16 residues. Per germline, CDR1 SGHTA and CDR2 FQGNSA. The germline V and J ends were trimmed by 1 base and 2 bases, with 12 bases remaining between them. Here the CDR3 DNA reads TGTGCCAGCAGCTTAGTCGATGTAACAACCTACAATGAGCAGTTCTTC. Protein: CASSLVDVTTYNEQFF.

The rearrangement links TRBV10-3 to TRBJ1-1; a weak D match, TRBD1 (5 bases). V lost 6 bases and J lost 0, with 17 bases in between. The CDR3 totals 16 residues. The germline V gene has CDR1 ENHRY and CDR2 SYGVKD. The CDR3 spells CAIRGSGINMNTEAFF. The CDR3 nucleotides read TGTGCCATCAGGGGATCAGGGATTAACATGAACACTGAAGCTTTCTTT.

The rearrangement joins TRBV6-2 or TRBV6-3 to TRBJ2-5; D is perhaps TRBD2 (6 bases). The CDR3 runs to 13 residues. CDR1 and CDR2 from the germline V gene are MNHEY and SVGEGT. Trimming left V 3 bases short and J 5 bases short, with 10 bases between. CDR3 nucleotide sequence: TGTGCCAGCAGTTATCCGGGACTCGAGACCCAGTACTTC. Its protein is CASSYPGLETQYF.

The chain is built from TRBV9 and TRBJ2-1; TRBD2 matches 8 bases. The CDR3 consists of 16 residues. Germline CDR1 is SGDLS and CDR2 is YYNGEE. Trimming at V came to 2 bases and at J to 7 bases, leaving 11 bases not matched to a gene. CDR3 nucleotides: TGTGCCAGCAGCGTCAGCGGGAGAGGTGGTGGGAATGAGCAGTTCTTC. This translates into CASSVSGRGGGNEQFF.

V gene TRBV7-2 combines with J gene TRBJ2-1; unclear D gene. Per the germline V gene, CDR1 is SGHTA and CDR2 is FQGNSA. The V end lost 5 bases, the J end lost 0 bases, and 17 bases lay between the germline ends. The CDR3 covers 17 residues. CDR3 in DNA: TGTGCCAGCAGCGCGAGCTCAACAGTGAACTCCTACAATGAGCAGTTCTTC. Its protein is CASSASSTVNSYNEQFF.

This clonotype was seen a handful of times. The V call is TRBV4-2, the J call TRBJ1-5; D remains unclear. Germline CDR1 LGHNA, CDR2 YNFKEQ. Deletions cut 0 bases from V and 5 bases from J, with 11 bases between. The CDR3 runs 15 residues. CDR3 sequence reads: CASSQEWGFDQPQHF. The DNA for the CDR3 is TGTGCCAGCAGCCAAGAGTGGGGATTTGATCAGCCCCAGCATTTT.

The genes are TRBV5-5 and TRBJ1-5; D is ambiguous. The germline CDR1 and CDR2 sequences are SGHKS and YYEKEE (reference sequence). V was trimmed by 2 bases and J by 1 base, leaving 13 bases between them. The CDR3 totals 16 residues. CDR3 amino acids: CASSFGPLGSNQPQHF. CDR3 nucleotides: TGTGCCAGCAGCTTTGGTCCCTTAGGCAGCAATCAGCCCCAGCATTTT.

This clonotype has more than one count but fewer than ten. The rearrangement links TRBV28 to TRBJ2-7; 8 bases line up with TRBD2. The CDR3 is 15 residues long. J was trimmed by 0 bases and V by 5 bases; bases with no gene match: 6. Per the germline V gene, CDR1 is MDHEN and CDR2 is SYDVKM. The CDR3 reads CASSLSGKSSYEQYF. The CDR3 nucleotides read TGTGCCAGCAGTCTTAGCGGGAAGAGCTCCTACGAGCAGTACTTC.

This clonotype was observed a handful of times. The chain joins TRBV15 to TRBJ1-1; D not resolved. With 4 bases removed from V and 3 bases from J, the gap between germline ends came to 9 bases. Germline V CDR1 and CDR2: LNHNV, YYDKDF (reference sequence). There are 13 residues in the CDR3. The CDR3 is CATSIQQDTEAFF. CDR3 nucleotide sequence: TGTGCCACCAGCATACAGCAGGACACTGAAGCTTTCTTT.

This clonotype showed up just once. The V call is TRBV20-1, the J call TRBJ1-1; perhaps TRBD1 as D (6 bases). The germline V gene encodes CDR1 DFQATT and CDR2 SNEGSKA (reference sequence). V gave up 0 bases and J gave up 3 bases, with 17 bases separating them. The CDR3 extends over 16 amino acids. For the CDR3, the DNA is TGCAGTGCTAGAGATCCCGGGACGGGGGCGGACACTGAAGCTTTCTTT. It codes for CSARDPGTGADTEAFF.

The V call is TRBV19, the J call TRBJ2-5; D may be TRBD1 or TRBD2 (5 bases each). CDR1 and CDR2 (germline): LNHDA, SQIVND (reference sequence). The V end was cut by 5 bases, the J end by 4 bases, with 14 bases between. CDR3 length: 14 residues. The chain's CDR3 is CASSSGAPTETQYF. CDR3 in DNA: TGTGCCAGTAGTTCCGGGGCCCCCACAGAGACCCAGTACTTC.

The rearrangement joins TRBV28 to TRBJ2-1; no reliable D call. V shed 8 bases and J shed 4 bases, with 15 bases lying between them. Germline CDR1 MDHEN, CDR2 SYDVKM. The CDR3 totals 14 residues. The CDR3 here is CASPRGVPYNEQFF. CDR3 in DNA: TGTGCCAGCCCTCGTGGGGTACCGTACAATGAGCAGTTCTTC.

This chain uses TRBV30 with TRBJ2-7; D remains unclear. Trimming took off 2 bases at V and 3 bases at J, with 5 bases between the two ends. Per the germline V gene, CDR1 is GTSNPN and CDR2 is SVGIG (reference sequence). The CDR3 length is 11 residues. This CDR3 reads CAWSHSYEQYV. Here the CDR3 DNA reads TGTGCCTGGAGTCACAGCTACGAGCAGTACGTC.

The rearrangement links TRBV7-2 to TRBJ2-1; 10 bases match TRBD2. CDR1 is SGHTA, CDR2 FQGNSA, per germline. The CDR3 runs 16 residues. Unmatched junction bases numbered 7, after V lost 4 bases and J lost 4 bases. CDR3 bases: TGTGCCAGCAGCTCCCTAGCGGGAGTTGGTTACAATGAGCAGTTCTTC. Its translation is CASSSLAGVGYNEQFF.

This clonotype was counted many times. J is TRBJ2-6 and V is TRBV10-1; maybe TRBD2 (6 bases). CDR1 and CDR2 from the germline V gene are WNHNN and SYGVQD (reference sequence). The CDR3 totals 16 residues. With 4 bases removed from V and 3 bases from J, the gap between germline ends came to 13 bases. DNA for the CDR3: TGCGCCAGCAGTGGTGGGACTGTCGGTGGGGCCAACGTCCTGACTTTC. Protein: CASSGGTVGGANVLTF.

This clonotype came up a few times. This chain joins TRBV6-2 or TRBV6-3 and TRBJ1-1, with TRBD1 matching 7 bases. The V gene end was trimmed by 6 bases and the J gene end by 1 base; junction bases not matched to a gene: 5. CDR1 is MNHEY and CDR2 is SVGEGT in the germline V gene. This CDR3 comprises 14 residues. CDR3 DNA sequence: TGTGCCAGCAGGGCCCGACAGGGGAACACTGAAGCTTTCTTT. Translated: CASRARQGNTEAFF.

This clonotype was picked up a small number of times. The chain couples TRBV6-1 to TRBJ2-5, with D possibly matching TRBD1 (6 bases). The V gene's germline CDR1 is MNHNS and CDR2 SASEGT. The CDR3 loop spans 14 amino acids. Trimming removed 4 bases at V and 0 bases at J, with 9 bases between. In nucleotides, the CDR3 is TGTGCCAGCAGTGGGACAGACTACCAAGAGACCCAGTACTTC. Its protein product is CASSGTDYQETQYF.